This paragraph reports one TCR beta chain. The CDR3 is 18 amino acids. V was shortened by 1 base and J by 4 bases, with 22 bases between the two germline ends. Per germline, CDR1 LGHDT and CDR2 YNNKEL (reference sequence). These data are taken from a study of blood T cell repertoires in COVID-19. TCRdb's table, derived via immunoSEQ multiplex PCR, lists solely in-frame clones and lacks some. This table has 130,000 or so clones, roughly four fifths appearing once. The chain has TRBV3-1 (or the pseudogene TRBV3-2) and TRBJ1-2; D is perhaps TRBD1 (5 bases). The sequencing input was peripheral blood. This receptor was taken from a woman in her fifties or sixties with acute or convalescent COVID-19. The DNA of the CDR3 is TGTGCCAGCAGCCAAGTATATATGTCTAGTCCGGGGGGCTATGGCTACACCTTC. This encodes CASSQVYMSSPGGYGYTF.